This TCR beta chain came from a study of PD-1 blockade in classical Hodgkin lymphoma. Sample time point: cycle 4 day 1 (C4D1), after more than five weeks of nivolumab. Exposure to brentuximab vedotin varied, and each patient had relapsed following autologous stem cell transplantation. The CDR3 has 13 amino acids. V was pared by 6 bases and J by 1 base, with 9 bases between. Germline loops: CDR1 SQVTM, CDR2 ANQGSEA. The sample holds a few counts of this clone. The data were produced by immunoSEQ multiplex PCR, yet TCRdb's version contains in-frame clones alone and is incomplete. Here the sample spans approximately 21,000 clones, 60% to 80% being singletons.

The sequences come from peripheral blood mononuclear cells (PBMCs), collected before the fourth cycle of nivolumab. The sequence was collected from a human donor with classical Hodgkin lymphoma. The rearrangement uses TRBV29-1 and TRBJ2-2; D might be TRBD1 (6 bases). CDR3 nucleotides: TGCAGCGTCAGGACAGAGAACACCGGGGAGCTGTTTTTT. Encoded protein: CSVRTENTGELFF.